This T cell receptor beta chain was identified during a study of CD8 T cells in Susac syndrome. Random hexamers were used to reverse transcribe an amount of roughly 0.5 to 1 ug RNA. TCRdb used MiXCR to reprocess the immunoSEQ multiplex PCR reads, holding one entry per CDR3 protein. The sample lists around 46,000 distinct CDR3 sequences, about 92% occurring once. The CDR3 runs to 15 residues. CDR1 SQVTM and CDR2 ANQGSEA come from the germline V gene. J lost 0 bases, V lost 1 base, and 3 bases had no gene match. TCR beta sequences were obtained from blood CD8+ and CD4+ T cells. The V call is TRBV29-1, the J call TRBJ2-1, with TRBD2 identical over 7 bases. The sample consisted of CD8+ T cells from PBMCs. This receptor was taken from a human donor in good health. DNA of the CDR3: TGCAGCGTTGAAGGGGGCGGGAGCTCCTACAATGAGCAGTTCTTC. This gives the protein CSVEGGGSSYNEQFF.